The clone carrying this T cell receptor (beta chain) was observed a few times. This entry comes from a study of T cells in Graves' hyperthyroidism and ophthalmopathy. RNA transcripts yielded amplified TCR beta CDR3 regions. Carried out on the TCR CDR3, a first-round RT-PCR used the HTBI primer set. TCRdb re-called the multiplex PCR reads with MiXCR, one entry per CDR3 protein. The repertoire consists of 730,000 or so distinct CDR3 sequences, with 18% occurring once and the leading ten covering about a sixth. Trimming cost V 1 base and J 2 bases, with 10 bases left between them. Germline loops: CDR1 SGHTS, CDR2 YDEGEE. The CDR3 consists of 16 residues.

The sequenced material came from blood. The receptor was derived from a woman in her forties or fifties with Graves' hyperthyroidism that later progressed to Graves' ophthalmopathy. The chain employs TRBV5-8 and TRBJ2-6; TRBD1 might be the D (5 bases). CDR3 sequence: CASSLPRATGANVLTF. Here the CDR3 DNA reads TGTGCCAGCAGCTTGCCCAGGGCGACTGGGGCCAACGTCCTGACTTTC.